The 26 T cell receptor beta chains given below trace back to one sample, sequenced in a study of vaccination effects on CD4 cells after COVID-19. No antigen has been assigned to these receptors. Sequenced by immunoSEQ multiplex PCR; TCRdb stores in-frame clones only, minus some. The profile covers some 66,000 clones, with roughly 80% appearing a single time and 2% to 3% taken by the ten largest. Upon completion of 10 to 11 days in culture, CD4+ T cells were isolated. Participants got two doses of BNT162b2 or mRNA-1273 vaccine. The source material was CD4+ T cells from PBMCs cultured without peptide, sampled after COVID-19 vaccination. The receptor set was obtained from a human donor who received a COVID-19 vaccine.

The genes are TRBV27 and TRBJ1-2, with D maybe TRBD1 (6 bases). The CDR3 extends over 16 amino acids. CDR1 is MNHEY and CDR2 is SMNVEV in the germline V gene (reference sequence). Trimming took off 6 bases at V and 4 bases at J, with 21 bases between the two ends. Here the CDR3 reads CASSGTHTGGSYGYTF. The CDR3 bases are TGTGCCAGCAGCGGGACACACACTGGGGGAAGCTATGGCTACACCTTC.

The CDR3 region has the DNA TGTGCCAGCAGGCGACTAGCGGGGACTTCTAGCACAGATACGCAGTATTTT. The encoded protein is CASRRLAGTSSTDTQYF. The gene calls are TRBV7-9 and TRBJ2-3, with 11 bases aligning to TRBD2. J was trimmed by 0 bases and V by 6 bases; bases with no gene match: 8. Germline loops: CDR1 SEHNR, CDR2 FQNEAQ (reference sequence). The CDR3 is made up of 17 amino acids.

This clone was recorded only once. V usage is TRBV11-2 and J usage is TRBJ1-4, with D possibly matching TRBD1 (5 bases). This CDR3 comprises 15 residues. The V gene's germline CDR1 is SGHAT and CDR2 FQNNGV. Trimming took off 1 base at V and 8 bases at J, with 14 bases between the two ends. In DNA form, the CDR3 reads TGTGCCAGCAGCTTAGTGCCCAGGGAGGGCGAAAAACTGTTTTTT. Translated, it gives CASSLVPREGEKLFF.

The chain couples TRBV2 to TRBJ2-7; TRBD2 aligns across 7 bases. The J segment lost 4 bases and the V segment lost 5 bases, leaving 11 bases of the junction unmatched. Germline CDR1 and CDR2: SNHLY and FYNNEI. This CDR3 has 15 residues. The CDR3 reads CASSSQGGSGYEQYV. DNA for the CDR3: TGTGCCAGCAGTTCCCAGGGAGGGAGTGGTTACGAGCAGTACGTC.

The chain has TRBV5-1 and TRBJ1-1; 10 nucleotides match TRBD1. V gave up 4 bases and J gave up 5 bases; unmatched junction bases: 5. This CDR3 is built from 14 residues. Germline V gene lookup returns CDR1 SGHRS and CDR2 YFSETQ. This chain's CDR3 is CASSGDRGHTEAFF. DNA of the CDR3: TGCGCCAGCAGCGGAGACAGGGGGCATACTGAAGCTTTCTTT.

The gene calls are TRBV5-4 and TRBJ1-2; D ambiguous. Trimming took 2 bases from V and 0 from J, leaving 5 bases between them. The CDR3 runs 13 residues. Germline V gives CDR1 SGHNT, CDR2 YYREEE (reference sequence). The DNA of the CDR3 is TGTGCCAGCAGCTTCCCGGCTAACTATGGCTACACCTTC. Protein: CASSFPANYGYTF.

The V and J genes are TRBV5-1 and TRBJ2-3; TRBD2 matches at 8 bases. Germline loops: CDR1 SGHRS, CDR2 YFSETQ. Trimming took 0 bases from V and 3 from J; bases not matched to a gene: 12. The CDR3 is made up of 18 amino acids. CDR3 region: CASSLGIVSGGGTDTQYF. The DNA of the CDR3 is TGCGCCAGCAGCTTGGGGATTGTGAGCGGGGGAGGGACAGATACGCAGTATTTT.

V gene TRBV19 combines with J gene TRBJ2-7; D ambiguous. The V end lost 6 bases, the J end lost 0 bases, and 15 bases lay between the germline ends. Germline lookup yields CDR1 LNHDA and CDR2 SQIVND (reference sequence). The CDR3 is made up of 15 amino acids. CDR3 in DNA: TGTGCCAGTAGACGTCGGGTCGGAAGCTCCTACGAGCAGTACGTC. As protein: CASRRRVGSSYEQYV.

This clone has just one count. The gene calls are TRBV6-5 and TRBJ1-5, with D uncertain. The CDR3 covers 13 residues. Germline V CDR1 and CDR2: MNHEY, SVGAGI. V shed 5 bases and J shed 0 bases, with 5 bases lying between them. The CDR3 loop is CASSQNSNQPQHF. CDR3 in DNA: TGTGCCAGCAGTCAAAATAGCAATCAGCCCCAGCATTTT.

V gene TRBV4-1 combines with J gene TRBJ2-5; a possible D gene is TRBD2 (5 bases). The CDR3 sequence is 14 residues long. The V gene's germline CDR1 is MGHRA and CDR2 YSYEKL. V was clipped by 0 bases and J by 4 bases, with 9 bases between them. The CDR3 protein is CASSQDPGGETQYF. Written as DNA, the CDR3 is TGCGCCAGCAGCCAAGATCCCGGAGGAGAGACCCAGTACTTC.

The gene calls are TRBV28 and TRBJ2-7, with D perhaps matching TRBD1 (6 bases). The germline V gene encodes CDR1 MDHEN and CDR2 SYDVKM. The CDR3 extends over 14 amino acids. Trimming left V 5 bases short and J 10 bases short, with 21 bases between. CDR3 sequence: CASSLQQGLFRQYV. In DNA form, the CDR3 reads TGTGCCAGCAGTCTCCAACAGGGCTTATTTCGTCAGTACGTC.

This clone was detected a few times. The chain couples TRBV4-2 to TRBJ1-3; no clear D. Per germline, CDR1 LGHNA and CDR2 YNFKEQ. V was pared by 2 bases and J by 3 bases, with 11 bases between. CDR3 length: 15 residues. This chain's CDR3 is CASSQKRGIGNTIYF. DNA for the CDR3: TGTGCCAGCAGCCAAAAACGAGGGATTGGAAACACCATATATTTT.

The chain carries TRBV2 and TRBJ1-2; maybe TRBD1 (5 bases). The length of the CDR3 is 21 residues. Germline assignment: CDR1 SNHLY and CDR2 FYNNEI. V was cut by 1 base and J by 4 bases, with 31 bases left in between. In DNA form, the CDR3 reads TGTGCCAGCAGTGAAGGCGTGGTAGACAGTACCGTCCGGTCTCTTAGCTATGGCTACACCTTC. Its translation: CASSEGVVDSTVRSLSYGYTF.

The chain recombines TRBV28 with TRBJ2-7; 9 bases map to TRBD1. CDR3 length equals 15 residues. Unmatched junction bases numbered 10, after V lost 6 bases and J lost 4 bases. The germline CDR1 and CDR2 sequences are MDHEN and SYDVKM. Here the CDR3 DNA reads TGTGCCAGCAGCCCGCAGCCGGGACAGGGTTACGAGCAGTACGTC. As protein: CASSPQPGQGYEQYV.

This clone was recorded many times. Additional DNA sequences in this sample encode the identical CDR3. V gene TRBV18 combines with J gene TRBJ1-1; 7 bases align to TRBD1. V gave up 1 base and J gave up 1 base; unmatched junction bases: 0. The CDR3 is made up of 14 amino acids. Germline values: CDR1 KGHSH, CDR2 LQKENI. The CDR3 loop is CASSPQGANTEAFF. The DNA for the CDR3 is TGTGCCAGCTCACCACAGGGGGCGAACACTGAAGCTTTCTTT.

V usage is TRBV6-5 and J usage is TRBJ2-3; 8 bases line up with TRBD2. The CDR3 runs 14 residues. V gave up 7 bases and J gave up 4 bases; unmatched junction bases: 7. In germline, CDR1 is MNHEY, CDR2 SVGAGI. The CDR3 DNA follows: TGTGCCAGCATCTCCGGGGGGGGTTCAGATACGCAGTATTTT. It translates to CASISGGGSDTQYF.

J is TRBJ2-4 and V is TRBV4-2, with 7 bases fitting TRBD1. With V trimmed by 3 bases and J by 5 bases, 4 bases remained unmatched. The germline V gene has CDR1 LGHNA and CDR2 YNFKEQ. This CDR3 contains 14 residues. CDR3 DNA: TGTGCCAGCAGCCACCAAGGGGGCGAAAACATTCAGTACTTC. Residues: CASSHQGGENIQYF.

The genes are TRBV19 and TRBJ1-6; D gene unclear. The CDR3 totals 15 residues. The V gene's germline CDR1 is LNHDA and CDR2 SQIVND (reference sequence). V was cut by 6 bases and J by 9 bases, with 18 bases left in between. Here the CDR3 DNA reads TGTGCCAGTAGATTCCTCTCGGAGGGAGGTTCACCCCTCCACTTT. Its protein product is CASRFLSEGGSPLHF. Supplemented by reference TRBV19 and TRBJ1-6, the full variable domain reads DGGITQSPKYLFRKEGQNVTLSCEQNLNHDAMYWYRQDPGQGLRLIYYSQIVNDFQKGDIAEGYSVSREKKESFPLTVTSAQKNPTAFYLCASRFLSEGGSPLHFGNGTRLTVT.

The genes are TRBV3-1 (or the pseudogene TRBV3-2) and TRBJ1-5; 12 nucleotides align to TRBD1. The germline V gene has CDR1 LGHDT and CDR2 YNNKEL (reference sequence). V shed 2 bases and J 6 bases; nucleotides not matched to a gene: 11. The CDR3 covers 18 residues. The CDR3 sequence: CASSQTGTGGWSSQPQHF. The CDR3 DNA follows: TGTGCCAGCAGCCAAACCGGGACAGGGGGCTGGAGTAGTCAGCCCCAGCATTTT.

This clone was detected only once. The chain joins TRBV24-1 to TRBJ2-5; D gene ambiguous. Trimming stripped 2 bases from V and 4 bases from J, with 7 bases between. This CDR3 region has 13 residues. The germline gives CDR1 KGHDR, CDR2 SFDVKD. The CDR3 is CATSDSPRETQYF. The CDR3 DNA sequence: TGTGCCACCAGTGATTCCCCTCGAGAGACCCAGTACTTC.

The chain combines TRBV5-1 with TRBJ1-4, with unresolved D. Germline V gene lookup returns CDR1 SGHRS and CDR2 YFSETQ. The CDR3 contains 15 residues. Trimming took 4 bases from V and 8 from J, leaving 18 bases between them. CDR3 bases: TGCGCCAGCAGCCCTGACCGGCAGTTTGGGGAAAAACTGTTTTTT. Its translation: CASSPDRQFGEKLFF.

The chain has TRBV2 and TRBJ2-6; D is perhaps TRBD1 (5 bases). The CDR3 runs to 17 residues. The V gene lost 4 bases and the J gene lost 4 bases, with 17 bases spanning the gap. Germline loops: CDR1 SNHLY, CDR2 FYNNEI. Here the CDR3 reads CASSAQRQLWGANVLTF. The CDR3 DNA reads TGTGCCAGCAGTGCCCAAAGACAGTTGTGGGGGGCCAACGTCCTGACTTTC.

J is TRBJ2-1 and V is TRBV4-3; D possibly corresponds to TRBD1 (6 bases). Germline V gives CDR1 LGHNA, CDR2 YSLEER. V lost 2 bases and J lost 8, with 10 bases in between. The CDR3 covers 13 residues. DNA for the CDR3: TGCGCCAGCAGCCAACGAACAGGGTATGAGCAGTTCTTC. Protein sequence: CASSQRTGYEQFF.

J is TRBJ2-7 and V is TRBV19; either TRBD1 or TRBD2 may fit D (6 bases each). The length of the CDR3 is 13 residues. The V end lost 5 bases, the J end lost 7 bases, and 15 bases lay between the germline ends. The germline CDR1 and CDR2 sequences are LNHDA and SQIVND (reference sequence). The CDR3 is CASSASGAGEQYV. The CDR3 DNA follows: TGTGCCAGTAGTGCCTCGGGGGCGGGAGAGCAGTACGTC.

This sequence joins TRBV19 and TRBJ1-1; no firm D call. Trimming left V 6 bases short and J 3 bases short, with 14 bases between. CDR1 and CDR2 from the germline V gene are LNHDA and SQIVND (reference sequence). CDR3 length: 14 residues. DNA for the CDR3: TGTGCCAGTAGGCCCTCCGCCATGGACACTGAAGCTTTCTTT. Encoded protein: CASRPSAMDTEAFF.

This chain uses TRBV28 with TRBJ2-2; TRBD1 matches 8 bases. The CDR3 covers 14 residues. Trimming took 6 bases from V and 7 from J; bases not matched to a gene: 7. Germline CDR1 is MDHEN and CDR2 is SYDVKM. The CDR3 here is CASSLRGLGGELFF. The CDR3 DNA reads TGTGCCAGCAGCCTCAGGGGGCTAGGCGGGGAGCTGTTTTTT. Combining the CDR3 with reference TRBV28 and TRBJ2-2 gives the whole variable domain DVKVTQSSRYLVKRTGEKVFLECVQDMDHENMFWYRQDPGLGLRLIYFSYDVKMKEKGDIPEGYSVSREKKERFSLILESASTNQTSMYLCASSLRGLGGELFFGEGSRLTVL.